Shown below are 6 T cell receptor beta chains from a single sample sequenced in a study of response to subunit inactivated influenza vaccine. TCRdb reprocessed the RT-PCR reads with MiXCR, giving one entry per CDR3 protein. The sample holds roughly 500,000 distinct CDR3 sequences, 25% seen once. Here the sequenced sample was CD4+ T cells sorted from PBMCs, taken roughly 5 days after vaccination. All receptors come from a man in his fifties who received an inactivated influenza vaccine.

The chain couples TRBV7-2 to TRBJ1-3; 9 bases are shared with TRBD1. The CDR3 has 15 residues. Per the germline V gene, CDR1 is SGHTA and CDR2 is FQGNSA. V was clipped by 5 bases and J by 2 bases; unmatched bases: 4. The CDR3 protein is CASSVQGATGNTIYF. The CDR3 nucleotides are TGTGCCAGCAGCGTACAGGGGGCTACTGGAAACACCATATATTTT.

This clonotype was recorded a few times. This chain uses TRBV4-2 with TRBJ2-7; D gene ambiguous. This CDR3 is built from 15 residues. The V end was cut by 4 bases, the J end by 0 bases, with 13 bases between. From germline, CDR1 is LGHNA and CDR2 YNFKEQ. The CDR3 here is CASSLRVADSYEQYF. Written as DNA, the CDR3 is TGTGCCAGCAGCCTCCGAGTGGCGGACTCCTACGAGCAGTACTTC.

This CDR3 reads CSARPRRVLPYEQYF. The CDR3, as DNA: TGCAGTGCTAGACCCAGGCGGGTATTGCCGTACGAGCAGTACTTC. The rearrangement links TRBV20-1 to TRBJ2-7, with a tentative D call TRBD2 (5 bases). From germline, CDR1 is DFQATT and CDR2 SNEGSKA (reference sequence). CDR3 length: 15 amino acids. V dropped 2 bases and J dropped 4 bases, with 18 bases sitting between them.

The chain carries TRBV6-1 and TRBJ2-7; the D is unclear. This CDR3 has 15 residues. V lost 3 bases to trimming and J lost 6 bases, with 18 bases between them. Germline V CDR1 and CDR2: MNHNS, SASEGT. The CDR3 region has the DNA TGTGCCAGCAGTGAGAGCATAGGGTCAGGCGCCGAGCAGTACTTC. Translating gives CASSESIGSGAEQYF.

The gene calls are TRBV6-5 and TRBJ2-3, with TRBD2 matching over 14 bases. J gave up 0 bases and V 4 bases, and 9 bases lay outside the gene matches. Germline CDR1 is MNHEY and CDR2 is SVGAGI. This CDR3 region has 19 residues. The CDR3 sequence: CASSWGGLAGGASTDTQYF. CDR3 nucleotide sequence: TGTGCCAGCAGTTGGGGAGGACTAGCGGGGGGTGCTAGCACAGATACGCAGTATTTT.

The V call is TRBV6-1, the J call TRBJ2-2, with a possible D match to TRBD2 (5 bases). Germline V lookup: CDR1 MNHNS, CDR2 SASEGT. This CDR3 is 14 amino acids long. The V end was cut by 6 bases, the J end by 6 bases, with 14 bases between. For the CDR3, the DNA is TGTGCCAGCAGGAATCAAAGGGAGTCCGGGGAGCTGTTTTTT. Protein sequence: CASRNQRESGELFF.